This record looks at one T cell receptor beta chain sequence and its context. This entry is derived from a study of synovial regulatory T cells in juvenile arthritis. The CDR3 is made up of 15 amino acids. DNA was not recorded. Germline V gives CDR1 SGHTA, CDR2 FQGNSA. Only in-frame clones appear in the TCRdb table, and some are missing; sequencing was by immunoSEQ multiplex PCR. Here the sample table reports around 9,500 clones. This TCR came from a donor younger than 30 with juvenile idiopathic arthritis. The chain joins TRBV7-2 to TRBJ2-2; TCRdb lists TRBD2, though no DNA is available to test this call. Material: Treg cells from blood. The sample's subset: remaining (HLA-DR-negative) circulating blood Treg cells. This chain's CDR3 is CASSTSGGNTGELFF.